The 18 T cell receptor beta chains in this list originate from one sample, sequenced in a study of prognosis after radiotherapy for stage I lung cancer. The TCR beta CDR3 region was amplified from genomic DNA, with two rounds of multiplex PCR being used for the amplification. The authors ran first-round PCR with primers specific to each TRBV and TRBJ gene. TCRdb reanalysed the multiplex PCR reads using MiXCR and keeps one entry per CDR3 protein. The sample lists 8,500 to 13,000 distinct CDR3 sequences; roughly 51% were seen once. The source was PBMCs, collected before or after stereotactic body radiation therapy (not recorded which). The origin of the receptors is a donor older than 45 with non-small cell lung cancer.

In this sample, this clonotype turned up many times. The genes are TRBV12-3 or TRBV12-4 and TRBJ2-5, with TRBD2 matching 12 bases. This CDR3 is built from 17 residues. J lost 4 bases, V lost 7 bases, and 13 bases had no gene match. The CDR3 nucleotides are TGTGCCAGCACCTTGAGGCTAGCGGGGGGGCCGGGAGAGACCCAGTACTTC. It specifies CASTLRLAGGPGETQYF.

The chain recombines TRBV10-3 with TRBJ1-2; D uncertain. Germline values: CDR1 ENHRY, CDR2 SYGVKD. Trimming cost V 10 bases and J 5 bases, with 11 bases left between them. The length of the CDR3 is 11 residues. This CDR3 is CASGELYGYTF. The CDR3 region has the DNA TGTGCCAGCGGGGAATTATATGGCTACACCTTC.

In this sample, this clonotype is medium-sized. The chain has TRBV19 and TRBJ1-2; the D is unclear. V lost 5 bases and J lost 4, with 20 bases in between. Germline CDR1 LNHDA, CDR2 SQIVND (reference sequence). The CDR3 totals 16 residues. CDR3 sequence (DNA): TGTGCCAGTAGTCCCCGTGGCAGACCGCTTTCCTATGGCTACACCTTC. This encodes CASSPRGRPLSYGYTF.

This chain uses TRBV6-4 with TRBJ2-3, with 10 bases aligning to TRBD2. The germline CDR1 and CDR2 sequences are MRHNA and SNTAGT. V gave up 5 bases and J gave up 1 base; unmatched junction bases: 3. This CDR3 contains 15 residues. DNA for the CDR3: TGTGCCAGCAGTTCCCTAGCGGGGGGCACAGATACGCAGTATTTT. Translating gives CASSSLAGGTDTQYF.

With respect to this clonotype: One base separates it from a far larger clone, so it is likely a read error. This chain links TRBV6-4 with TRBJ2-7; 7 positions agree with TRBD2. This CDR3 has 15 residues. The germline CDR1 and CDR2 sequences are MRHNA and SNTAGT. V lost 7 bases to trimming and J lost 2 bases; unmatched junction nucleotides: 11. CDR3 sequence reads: CASIPGTTITYEQYF. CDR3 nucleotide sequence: TGTGCCAGCATCCCCGGGACTACCATCACCTACGAGCAGTACTTC.

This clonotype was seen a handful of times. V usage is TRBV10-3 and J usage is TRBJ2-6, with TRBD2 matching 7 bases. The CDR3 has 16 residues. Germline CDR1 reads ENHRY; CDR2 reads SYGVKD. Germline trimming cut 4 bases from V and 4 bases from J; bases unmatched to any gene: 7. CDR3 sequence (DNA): TGTGCCATCAGTGGGGGGGGGGTCGCAGGGGCCAACGTCCTGACTTTC. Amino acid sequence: CAISGGGVAGANVLTF.

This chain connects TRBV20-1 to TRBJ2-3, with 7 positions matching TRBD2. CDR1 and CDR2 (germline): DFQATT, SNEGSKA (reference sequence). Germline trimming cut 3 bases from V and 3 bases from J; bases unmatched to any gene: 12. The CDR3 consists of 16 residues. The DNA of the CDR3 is TGCAGTGCTAGCCGACGGAGAGCGGGGAAGACAGATACGCAGTATTTT. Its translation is CSASRRRAGKTDTQYF.

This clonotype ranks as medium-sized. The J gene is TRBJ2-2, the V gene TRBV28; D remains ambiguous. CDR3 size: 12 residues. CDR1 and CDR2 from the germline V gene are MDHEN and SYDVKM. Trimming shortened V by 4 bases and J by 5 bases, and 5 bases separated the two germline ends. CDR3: CASSSGTGELFF. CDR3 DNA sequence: TGTGCCAGCAGTTCAGGTACCGGGGAGCTGTTTTTT.

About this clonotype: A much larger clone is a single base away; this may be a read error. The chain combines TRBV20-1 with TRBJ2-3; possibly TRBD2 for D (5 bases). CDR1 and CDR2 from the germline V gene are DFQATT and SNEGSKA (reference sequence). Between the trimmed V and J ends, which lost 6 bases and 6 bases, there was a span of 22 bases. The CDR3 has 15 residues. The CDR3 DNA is TGCAGTGCCCTCCCCTTTCGGGATGGCCGTGATACGCAGTATTTT. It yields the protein CSALPFRDGRDTQYF.

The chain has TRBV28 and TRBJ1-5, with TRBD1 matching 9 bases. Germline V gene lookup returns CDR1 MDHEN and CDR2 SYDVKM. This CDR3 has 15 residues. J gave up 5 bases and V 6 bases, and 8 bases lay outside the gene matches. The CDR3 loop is CASSPKGQGYQPQHF. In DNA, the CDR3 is TGTGCCAGCAGCCCAAAGGGACAGGGATATCAGCCCCAGCATTTT.

Here the CDR3 DNA reads TGTGCCAGCAGTTGGACAGGGAGAGATGAGCAGTACTTC. Translated, it gives CASSWTGRDEQYF. The V and J genes are TRBV27 and TRBJ2-7; TRBD1 matches 8 bases. The junction had 6 bases not matched to a gene; V was cut back by 4 bases and J by 7 bases. This CDR3 contains 13 residues. CDR1 is MNHEY, CDR2 SMNVEV, per germline (reference sequence).

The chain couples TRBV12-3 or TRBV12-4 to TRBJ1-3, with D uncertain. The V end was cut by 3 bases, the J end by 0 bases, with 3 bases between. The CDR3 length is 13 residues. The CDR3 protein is CASSLNSGNTIYF. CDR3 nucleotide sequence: TGTGCCAGCAGTTTGAACTCTGGAAACACCATATATTTT.

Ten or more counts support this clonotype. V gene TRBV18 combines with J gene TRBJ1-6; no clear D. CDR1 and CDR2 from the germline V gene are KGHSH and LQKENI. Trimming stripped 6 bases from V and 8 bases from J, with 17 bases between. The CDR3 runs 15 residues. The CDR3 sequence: CASSPDSGADSPLHF. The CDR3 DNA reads TGTGCCAGCTCTCCAGATTCGGGCGCTGATTCACCCCTCCACTTT.

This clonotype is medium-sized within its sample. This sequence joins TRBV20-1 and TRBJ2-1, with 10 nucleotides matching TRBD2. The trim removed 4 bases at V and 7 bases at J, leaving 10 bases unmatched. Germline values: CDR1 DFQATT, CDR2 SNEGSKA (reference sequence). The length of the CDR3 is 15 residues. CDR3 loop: CSANPPGLAPNEQFF. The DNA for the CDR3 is TGCAGTGCTAATCCACCGGGACTAGCGCCTAATGAGCAGTTCTTC.

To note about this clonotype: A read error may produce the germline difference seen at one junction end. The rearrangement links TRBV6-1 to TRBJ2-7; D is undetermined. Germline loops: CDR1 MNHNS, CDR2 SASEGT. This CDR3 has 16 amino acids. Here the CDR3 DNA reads TGTGCCTGCAGTGAAGTCAGGCGGTATAGGTCCTACGAGCAGTACTTC. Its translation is CACSEVRRYRSYEQYF.

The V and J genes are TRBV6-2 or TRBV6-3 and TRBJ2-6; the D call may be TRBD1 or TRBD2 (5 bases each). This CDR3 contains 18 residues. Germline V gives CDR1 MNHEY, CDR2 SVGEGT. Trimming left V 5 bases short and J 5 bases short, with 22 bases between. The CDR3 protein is CASSEMRGISTWANVLTF. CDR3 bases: TGTGCCAGCAGTGAGATGAGGGGCATCTCCACTTGGGCCAACGTCCTGACTTTC.

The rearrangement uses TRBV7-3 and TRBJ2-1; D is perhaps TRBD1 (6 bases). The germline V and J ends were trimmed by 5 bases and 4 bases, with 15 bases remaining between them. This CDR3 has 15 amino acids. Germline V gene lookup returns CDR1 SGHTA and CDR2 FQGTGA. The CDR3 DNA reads TGTGCCAGCAGCGCTCAGGGGCCCGAGTACAATGAGCAGTTCTTC. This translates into CASSAQGPEYNEQFF.

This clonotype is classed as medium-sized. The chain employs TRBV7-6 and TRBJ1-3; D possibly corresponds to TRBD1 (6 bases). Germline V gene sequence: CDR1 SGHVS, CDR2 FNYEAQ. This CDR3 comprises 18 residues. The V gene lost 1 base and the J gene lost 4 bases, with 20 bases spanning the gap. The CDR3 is CASSLGTVISSRGNTIYF. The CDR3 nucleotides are TGTGCCAGCAGCTTAGGGACAGTGATTTCGAGCCGAGGAAACACCATATATTTT.